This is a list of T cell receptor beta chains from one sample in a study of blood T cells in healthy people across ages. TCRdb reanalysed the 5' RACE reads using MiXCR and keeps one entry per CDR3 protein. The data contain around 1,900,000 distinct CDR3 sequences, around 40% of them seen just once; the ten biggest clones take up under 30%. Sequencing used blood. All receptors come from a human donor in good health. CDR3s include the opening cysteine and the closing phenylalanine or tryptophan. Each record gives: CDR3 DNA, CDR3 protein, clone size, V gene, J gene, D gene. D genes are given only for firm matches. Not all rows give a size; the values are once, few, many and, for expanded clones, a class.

cdr3_nt: TGTGCCACCAGCAGAGGGGGCCCCCTCACAGATACGCAGTATTTT
cdr3_aa: CATSRGGPLTDTQYF
clone_size: few
v_call: TRBV15
j_call: TRBJ2-3
d_call: .

cdr3_nt: TGTGCCAGCAGTTACGACAGGTCTGAGCAGTTCTTC
cdr3_aa: CASSYDRSEQFF
clone_size: few
v_call: TRBV12-3/TRBV12-4
j_call: TRBJ2-1
d_call: .

cdr3_nt: TGTGCCATCAGTGAGTCGCGTTCACCCACAGATACGCAGTATTTT
cdr3_aa: CAISESRSPTDTQYF
clone_size: .
v_call: TRBV10-3
j_call: TRBJ2-3
d_call: .

cdr3_nt: TGCAGTGCTGGACCATACTCAGGATCAGATTACAGGGCCCAGAGCGATGCTTTCTTT
cdr3_aa: CSAGPYSGSDYRAQSDAFF
clone_size: .
v_call: TRBV20-1
j_call: TRBJ1-1
d_call: .

cdr3_nt: TGTGCCAGCAGTCCGTTTGGGGGGCTAAGCTATGGCTACACCTTC
cdr3_aa: CASSPFGGLSYGYTF
clone_size: .
v_call: TRBV28
j_call: TRBJ1-2
d_call: .

cdr3_nt: TGTGCCAGCAGCTTAACGTTGGGACACTACGAGCAGTACTTC
cdr3_aa: CASSLTLGHYEQYF
clone_size: few
v_call: TRBV7-3
j_call: TRBJ2-7
d_call: .

cdr3_nt: TGTGCCAGCAGGATGACTGGGAGGACTAATGAAAAACTGTTTTTT
cdr3_aa: CASRMTGRTNEKLFF
clone_size: .
v_call: TRBV2
j_call: TRBJ1-4
d_call: .

cdr3_nt: TGCGCCAGCAGCTTAGAACCGTCGGGGGAGAAGTACTTC
cdr3_aa: CASSLEPSGEKYF
clone_size: .
v_call: TRBV5-1
j_call: TRBJ2-7
d_call: .

cdr3_nt: TGTGCCAGCAGCTTAGAATCCCAGCGTACCTACGAGCAGTACTTC
cdr3_aa: CASSLESQRTYEQYF
clone_size: few
v_call: TRBV7-2
j_call: TRBJ2-7
d_call: .

cdr3_nt: TGCGCCAGCAGCCAGCCAAGGGAGCTTTATAATTCACCCCTCCACTTT
cdr3_aa: CASSQPRELYNSPLHF
clone_size: .
v_call: TRBV4-1
j_call: TRBJ1-6
d_call: .

cdr3_nt: TGTGCCAGCAGCTTTAAAGGTAGGGACGACTACGAGCAGTACTTC
cdr3_aa: CASSFKGRDDYEQYF
clone_size: .
v_call: TRBV5-5
j_call: TRBJ2-7
d_call: .

cdr3_nt: TGTGTCAGCAGCCAAGCGCTTAACACCGGGGAGCTGTTTTTT
cdr3_aa: CVSSQALNTGELFF
clone_size: .
v_call: TRBV3-1
j_call: TRBJ2-2
d_call: .

cdr3_nt: TGTGCCAGCAGTTACCCGACTAGGGGGGTCAATGAGCAGTTCTTC
cdr3_aa: CASSYPTRGVNEQFF
clone_size: few
v_call: TRBV6-6
j_call: TRBJ2-1
d_call: .

cdr3_nt: TGTGCCAGCAGCTTTACCCCTCCAGGGGGCAATGGCTACACCTTC
cdr3_aa: CASSFTPPGGNGYTF
clone_size: few
v_call: TRBV7-3
j_call: TRBJ1-2
d_call: TRBD1

cdr3_nt: TGCGCCAGCAGCATAGGGGTTGAGGAGACCCAGTACTTC
cdr3_aa: CASSIGVEETQYF
clone_size: .
v_call: TRBV5-1
j_call: TRBJ2-5
d_call: .

cdr3_nt: TGCAGTGCTAGATACGGGGTTATGGGGAATGAGCAGTTCTTC
cdr3_aa: CSARYGVMGNEQFF
clone_size: few
v_call: TRBV20-1
j_call: TRBJ2-1
d_call: .

cdr3_nt: TGCGCCAGCAGCCAAGTTTCAGCTGCAGAGGAGCAGTTCTTC
cdr3_aa: CASSQVSAAEEQFF
clone_size: few
v_call: TRBV4-3
j_call: TRBJ2-1
d_call: .

cdr3_nt: TGTGCCACCAGCAGAGATCGGAGGGTGAGGCGGTACTTC
cdr3_aa: CATSRDRRVRRYF
clone_size: .
v_call: TRBV15
j_call: TRBJ2-7
d_call: .

cdr3_nt: TGCAGTGCCGGGACAGGGTCGCATGGTGGATCACCCCTCCACTTT
cdr3_aa: CSAGTGSHGGSPLHF
clone_size: few
v_call: TRBV20-1
j_call: TRBJ1-6
d_call: TRBD1

cdr3_nt: TGCAGTGCTTTCAACTACAGGGTGATGAACACTGAAGCTTTCTTT
cdr3_aa: CSAFNYRVMNTEAFF
clone_size: few
v_call: TRBV20-1
j_call: TRBJ1-1
d_call: .

cdr3_nt: TGCAGCGCCCGACAGATAGGAGGCACTGAAGCTTTCTTT
cdr3_aa: CSARQIGGTEAFF
clone_size: few
v_call: TRBV29-1
j_call: TRBJ1-1
d_call: .

cdr3_nt: TGTGCCAGCAGTAATTCCGGGACAGTGAAGCAGTACTTC
cdr3_aa: CASSNSGTVKQYF
clone_size: few
v_call: TRBV9
j_call: TRBJ2-4
d_call: TRBD1

cdr3_nt: TGCAGTGCTAGCTGGGGGGGGGGCACAGATACGCAGTATTTT
cdr3_aa: CSASWGGGTDTQYF
clone_size: .
v_call: TRBV20-1
j_call: TRBJ2-3
d_call: TRBD2

cdr3_nt: TGTGCCAGCAGCTTACAATTCGATCATTGGGGGACCTACGAGCAGTACTTC
cdr3_aa: CASSLQFDHWGTYEQYF
clone_size: .
v_call: TRBV7-9
j_call: TRBJ2-7
d_call: .

cdr3_nt: TGTGCCAGCGGGGCAGGGACTAGTTACGAGCAGTACTTC
cdr3_aa: CASGAGTSYEQYF
clone_size: few
v_call: TRBV6-5
j_call: TRBJ2-7
d_call: TRBD2

cdr3_nt: TGTGCCAGCAGGGACCCAGGGGGGAAAACCAAAAACATTCAGTACTTC
cdr3_aa: CASRDPGGKTKNIQYF
clone_size: .
v_call: TRBV28
j_call: TRBJ2-4
d_call: .

cdr3_nt: TGCGCCAGCAGCCAAAGGGCGGGAGAAAAACTGTTTTTT
cdr3_aa: CASSQRAGEKLFF
clone_size: .
v_call: TRBV4-3
j_call: TRBJ1-4
d_call: .

cdr3_nt: TGTGCCAGCAGCCCGTGGGTAGATGAAGCTTTCTTT
cdr3_aa: CASSPWVDEAFF
clone_size: few
v_call: TRBV7-8
j_call: TRBJ1-1
d_call: .

cdr3_nt: TGTGCCAATAGTATAGGGGACGTCCTCGCCGGCTACACCTTC
cdr3_aa: CANSIGDVLAGYTF
clone_size: .
v_call: TRBV19
j_call: TRBJ1-2
d_call: .

cdr3_nt: TGTGCCAGCAGTGAGGCGCCGGACGGGGAGACCCAGTACTTC
cdr3_aa: CASSEAPDGETQYF
clone_size: few
v_call: TRBV2
j_call: TRBJ2-5
d_call: .

cdr3_nt: TGTGCCAGCTCACCACTGACAGGAGAAATACGGAACACCATATATTTT
cdr3_aa: CASSPLTGEIRNTIYF
clone_size: .
v_call: TRBV18
j_call: TRBJ1-3
d_call: .

cdr3_nt: TGTGCCAGCAGCCAAGGACCCTATGGGGGCGAGGAAGGCGGCTACACCTTC
cdr3_aa: CASSQGPYGGEEGGYTF
clone_size: few
v_call: TRBV4-2
j_call: TRBJ1-2
d_call: .

cdr3_nt: TGTGCCAGCAGCCACGGACCGAATGAGCAGTTCTTC
cdr3_aa: CASSHGPNEQFF
clone_size: .
v_call: TRBV5-6
j_call: TRBJ2-1
d_call: .

cdr3_nt: TGCAGCTACGACAGGGCCAATGAGCAGTTCTTC
cdr3_aa: CSYDRANEQFF
clone_size: .
v_call: TRBV29-1
j_call: TRBJ2-1
d_call: TRBD1

cdr3_nt: TGCAGTGCTAGAGACAGGGTGGGAGGCTACGAGCAGTACTTC
cdr3_aa: CSARDRVGGYEQYF
clone_size: .
v_call: TRBV20-1
j_call: TRBJ2-7
d_call: .

cdr3_nt: TGTGCCAGCAGTTACTTTGGGGGGGAAGATGGCTACACCTTC
cdr3_aa: CASSYFGGEDGYTF
clone_size: few
v_call: TRBV6-5
j_call: TRBJ1-2
d_call: .

cdr3_nt: TGCAGCGTTGCCAAAGGGGGGGCGGGCAATCAGCCCCAGCATTTT
cdr3_aa: CSVAKGGAGNQPQHF
clone_size: few
v_call: TRBV29-1
j_call: TRBJ1-5
d_call: .

cdr3_nt: TGCAGCGTTAAGGAGACAGGAACAGATACGCAGTATTTT
cdr3_aa: CSVKETGTDTQYF
clone_size: .
v_call: TRBV29-1
j_call: TRBJ2-3
d_call: .

cdr3_nt: TGTGCCAGCAGTGAATTGTTGGGGAACACTGAAGCTTTCTTT
cdr3_aa: CASSELLGNTEAFF
clone_size: .
v_call: TRBV25-1
j_call: TRBJ1-1
d_call: .

cdr3_nt: TGTGCCAGCAGCTTGACGACAGTTTCGAACACTGAAGTTTTCTTT
cdr3_aa: CASSLTTVSNTEVFF
clone_size: once
v_call: TRBV7-8
j_call: TRBJ1-1
d_call: .